This record concerns one T cell receptor (beta chain) sequence. The length of the CDR3 is 13 residues. Germline loops: CDR1 SGHNT, CDR2 YENEEA. V was clipped by 0 bases and J by 5 bases, with 5 bases between them. The sample is drawn from a study of T cell clones after liver transplantation. Produced via immunoSEQ multiplex PCR; TCRdb's table is partial and in-frame only. The sample carries some 120,000 clones, 90% recorded once. J is TRBJ2-1 and V is TRBV11-3, with D hard to call. The source was CD4+ T cells from blood, collected 12 months after liver transplant. This TCR derives from a human patient who received a liver transplant. Some of the T cells might come from the graft donor. DNA of the CDR3: TGTGCCAGCAGCTTAGAAGGGAACAATGAGCAGTTCTTC. Amino acids: CASSLEGNNEQFF.